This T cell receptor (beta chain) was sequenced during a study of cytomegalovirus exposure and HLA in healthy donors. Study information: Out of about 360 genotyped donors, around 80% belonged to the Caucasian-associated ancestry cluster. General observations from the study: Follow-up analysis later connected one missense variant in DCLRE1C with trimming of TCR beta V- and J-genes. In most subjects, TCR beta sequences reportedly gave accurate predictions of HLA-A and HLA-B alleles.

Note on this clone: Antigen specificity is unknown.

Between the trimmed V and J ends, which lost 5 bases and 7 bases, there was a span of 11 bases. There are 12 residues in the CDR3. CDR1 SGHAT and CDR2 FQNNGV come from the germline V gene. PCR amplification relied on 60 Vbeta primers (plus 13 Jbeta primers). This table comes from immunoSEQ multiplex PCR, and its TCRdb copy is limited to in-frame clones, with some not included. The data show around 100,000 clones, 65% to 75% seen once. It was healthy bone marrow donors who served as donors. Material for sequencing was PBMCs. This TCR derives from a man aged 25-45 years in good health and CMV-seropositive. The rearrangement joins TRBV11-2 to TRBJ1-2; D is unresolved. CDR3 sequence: CASSAEGSGYTF. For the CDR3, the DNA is TGTGCCAGCAGCGCAGAGGGTTCTGGCTACACCTTC.